This is a list of T cell receptor beta chains from one sample in a study of shared clonotypes between healthy human individuals. Measured with immunoSEQ multiplex PCR; TCRdb has only the in-frame clones, and not every one. The data hold about 480,000 clones, with 75% to 80% observed a single time. Specimen: PBMCs. The receptors derive from a woman between 40 and 50 years old in good health. Some clones in this sample may be carry-over from other donors' samples. CDR3s leave out the opening cysteine and the closing phenylalanine or tryptophan.

v_call cdr3_aa
TRBV14 ASSHRLAGVLTDTQY
TRBV9 ASSVAQGGTGELF
TRBV5-1 ASSLAGFGPQH
TRBV19 ASSRQLAGQKETQY
TRBV6-1 ASREAGRPYNEQF
TRBV5-1 ASSLELRGRGYT
TRBV7-2 ASSRDRGPNGETQY
TRBV11-3 ASSPTSRIDSPQY
TRBV28 ASSSSGRAWYGANVLT
TRBV6-5 ASSYSSGRLGEQY
TRBV6-1 ASSVERGNTEAF
TRBV11-2 ASSHWGGRSDETQY
TRBV9 ASSPGIYGNQPQH
TRBV7-3 ASSLTPRGNTIY
TRBV27 ATTSTRGGEQF
TRBV7-9 ASSLVPEGEAF
TRBV10-3 AISESGEQF
TRBV5-1 ASSDRQTGGYGYT
TRBV5-1 ASSLAQGTYNEQF
TRBV19 ASKLGPALNTEAF
TRBV5-4 ASSLAASGRGAYNEQF
TRBV5-1 ASSLDGSGLEQY
TRBV18 ASSSVAPEKLF
TRBV10-3 AIAPMTSGSGTGELF
TRBV6-1 ASSERWGNEQF
TRBV28 ASSPPAGFWGYT
TRBV6-4 ASSDSGGSPGQF
TRBV6-6 ASSGAIEPDTQY
TRBV7-8 ASSLGTSRNTGELF
TRBV9 ASSVGTGGYSGNTIY
TRBV5-1 ASSLAGGTLQETQY
TRBV6-1 ASSEGGPGRQPQH
TRBV27 ASSLTGLAERGDIQY
TRBV7-3 ASSLMVASGRANEQF
TRBV28 ASSTPGPDTQY
TRBV6-4 ASSDGDRPQDYGYT
TRBV19 ASRVREGGEPQH
TRBV4-3 ASSQDTGFAYEQY
TRBV2 ASSTGGSSYEQY
TRBV30 AWSRGVATEAF
TRBV10-3 AISDYGTRSTDTQY
TRBV27 ASGGAGVYEQF
TRBV9 ASSLRQGAYEQY